This entry lists 11 T cell receptor beta chains sequenced from one sample in a study of blood T cell repertoires in COVID-19. The protocol was immunoSEQ multiplex PCR, while the TCRdb copy is restricted to in-frame clones and leaves out a portion. This table has about 160,000 clones, roughly 91% appearing once. The sequenced sample was peripheral blood. The receptors derive from a woman in her fifties or sixties with acute or convalescent COVID-19.

The chain combines TRBV28 with TRBJ2-5; D unresolved. Trimming pared 3 bases from V and 2 bases from J, leaving 22 bases between. Looked up from germline, CDR1 is MDHEN and CDR2 is SYDVKM. The CDR3 loop spans 18 amino acids. The CDR3 spells CASSFPLLSPHLQETQYF. The CDR3 DNA reads as TGTGCCAGCAGTTTCCCCCTCCTGAGCCCTCACCTTCAAGAGACCCAGTACTTC.

The V call is TRBV27, the J call TRBJ2-2; D may be TRBD2 (5 bases). Germline values: CDR1 MNHEY, CDR2 SMNVEV (reference sequence). CDR3 size: 14 residues. Trimming removed 7 bases from V and 7 bases from J, with 16 bases in between. CDR3 nucleotide sequence: TGTGCCAGCAAGTCTCGGGGTTTTGGCGGGGAGCTGTTTTTT. Translating it yields CASKSRGFGGELFF.

This rearrangement joins TRBV4-1 to TRBJ2-7; 12 bases are shared with TRBD2. The V gene end was trimmed by 6 bases and the J gene end by 7 bases; junction bases not matched to a gene: 13. Per the germline V gene, CDR1 is MGHRA and CDR2 is YSYEKL. This CDR3 has 16 amino acids. This chain's CDR3 is CASSLGGLAGAGEQYF. The CDR3 DNA follows: TGCGCCAGCAGTCTAGGGGGACTAGCGGGCGCGGGGGAGCAGTACTTC.

This chain uses TRBV25-1 with TRBJ2-7; 8 bases are a match to TRBD1. The CDR3 sequence is 13 residues long. The germline V gene has CDR1 MGHDK and CDR2 SYGVNS. Trimming removed 8 bases from V and 3 bases from J; junction bases left unmatched: 6. The CDR3 here is CASCRQGSYEQYF. In DNA form, the CDR3 reads TGTGCCAGCTGCCGACAGGGGAGCTACGAGCAGTACTTC.

The chain carries TRBV28 and TRBJ1-1; D is possibly TRBD1 (5 bases). The V end was cut by 4 bases, the J end by 1 base, with 13 bases between. Germline V gene data show CDR1 as MDHEN and CDR2 as SYDVKM. The CDR3 has 15 amino acids. The CDR3 region is CASSWGGSGNTEAFF. The CDR3 DNA reads TGTGCCAGCAGTTGGGGGGGTTCGGGGAACACTGAAGCTTTCTTT.

The chain employs TRBV24-1 and TRBJ1-2, with D possibly TRBD1 on 5 matching bases. Germline values: CDR1 KGHDR, CDR2 SFDVKD. V was trimmed by 0 bases and J by 4 bases, leaving 14 bases between them. The CDR3 loop spans 16 amino acids. DNA of the CDR3: TGTGCCACCAGTGATTTGCCAGGGTCCTGGGCCTATGGCTACACCTTC. Translating gives CATSDLPGSWAYGYTF.

The chain couples TRBV7-2 to TRBJ1-2; the D gene is possibly TRBD1 (5 bases). CDR1 is SGHTA and CDR2 is FQGNSA in the germline V gene. The ends were cut back, 3 bases at V and 4 bases at J, with 15 bases in the middle. The CDR3 runs 15 residues. This CDR3 is CASSLGEGRLYGYTF. The CDR3 DNA sequence: TGTGCCAGCAGCTTGGGTGAGGGGAGGCTCTATGGCTACACCTTC.

The rearrangement links TRBV10-3 to TRBJ1-6; the D is unclear. The CDR3 consists of 16 residues. V was pared by 10 bases and J by 4 bases, with 20 bases between. The V gene's germline CDR1 is ENHRY and CDR2 SYGVKD. This CDR3 reads CATSTSRGTYNSPLHF. CDR3 sequence (DNA): TGTGCCACCAGCACGTCACGGGGAACGTATAATTCACCCCTCCACTTT.

CDR3: CASSVGGLSYEQYF. The CDR3 DNA follows: TGTGCCAGCAGCGTAGGAGGCCTCTCCTACGAGCAGTACTTC. This rearrangement joins TRBV9 to TRBJ2-7, with D uncertain. V gave up 0 bases and J gave up 0 bases, with 7 bases separating them. CDR3 length equals 14 residues. In germline, CDR1 is SGDLS, CDR2 YYNGEE.

This chain joins TRBV2 and TRBJ1-4; D is undetermined. Trimming removed 3 bases from V and 0 bases from J, with 8 bases in between. Germline V gene data show CDR1 as SNHLY and CDR2 as FYNNEI. The CDR3 is 15 residues long. CDR3 bases: TGTGCCAGCAGTGAGGAGGGTTCAACTAATGAAAAACTGTTTTTT. It encodes CASSEEGSTNEKLFF.

The rearrangement links TRBV3-1 (or the pseudogene TRBV3-2) to TRBJ1-1, with D perhaps matching TRBD1 (6 bases). The CDR3 extends over 13 amino acids. V lost 0 bases and J lost 4, with 6 bases in between. Germline loops: CDR1 LGHDT, CDR2 YNNKEL (reference sequence). CDR3 in DNA: TGTGCCAGCAGCCAAGACAGGGGCACTGAAGCTTTCTTT. It specifies CASSQDRGTEAFF.